This entry lists 4 T cell receptor beta chains sequenced from one sample in a study of a mutant IDH1 vaccine in newly diagnosed glioma (dated by TCRdb to the early 2020s). The label giving this sample's time point can be read as: week 35, safety follow-up. Each vaccine dose, consisting of 300 ug of a 20-mer mutant IDH1 peptide in Montanide, was administered subcutaneously with topical imiquimod. The library was prepared using the immunoSEQ multiplex PCR assay. Held by TCRdb, this immuneACCESS table contains in-frame sequences only and omits some clones. Under half of the omission traces to an unresolved V gene where checked; the cause of the rest is unknown. The sample profile shows tens of thousands of clones; around 84% of them were found once. The ten largest clones add up to under 5% of the sample. For these TCRs, the target antigens are not known. Specimen: PBMCs, collected from a glioma patient whose treatment included an IDH1 peptide vaccine. These receptors all stem from a woman younger than 35 with glioma.

The J gene is TRBJ1-1, the V gene TRBV6-5; 8 bases are a match to TRBD1. The CDR3 loop spans 14 amino acids. Germline V gene data show CDR1 as MNHEY and CDR2 as SVGAGI. J was trimmed by 7 bases and V by 4 bases; bases with no gene match: 8. The CDR3 loop is CASSFDRGFIEAFF. In DNA, the CDR3 is TGTGCCAGCAGTTTCGACAGGGGATTTATTGAAGCTTTCTTT.

This clone was recorded once. The CDR3 here is CASSEAAGPSAFF. The CDR3 DNA sequence: TGTGCCAGCAGTGAAGCAGCGGGACCATCGGCTTTCTTT. The V and J genes are TRBV6-1 and TRBJ1-1; TRBD1 is a possible D gene (5 bases). The CDR3 sequence is 13 residues long. The germline V gene encodes CDR1 MNHNS and CDR2 SASEGT. V lost 0 bases to trimming and J lost 11 bases, with 13 bases between them.

The chain joins TRBV5-1 to TRBJ1-2, with 7 bases that match TRBD1. The CDR3 loop spans 14 amino acids. Germline-derived CDR1 and CDR2 are SGHRS and YFSETQ. V shed 4 bases and J 4 bases; nucleotides not matched to a gene: 7. CDR3 loop: CASSGGQILYGYTF. CDR3 bases: TGCGCCAGCAGCGGGGGACAGATTCTCTATGGCTACACCTTC. Together with reference TRBV5-1 and TRBJ1-2, the CDR3 gives the full variable domain: KAGVTQTPRYLIKTRGQQVTLSCSPISGHRSVSWYQQTPGQGLQFLFEYFSETQRNKGNFPGRFSGRQFSNSRSEMNVSTLELGDSALYLCASSGGQILYGYTFGSGTRLTVV.

This chain connects TRBV7-9 to TRBJ2-3, with D perhaps matching TRBD1 (5 bases). The V and J ends lost 4 bases and 3 bases respectively, with 20 bases between them. Per the germline V gene, CDR1 is SEHNR and CDR2 is FQNEAQ (reference sequence). This CDR3 has 17 residues. The CDR3 region has the DNA TGTGCCAGCAGCTCTCCCAGGGCAGGAATTGCTACAGATACGCAGTATTTT. Amino acid sequence: CASSSPRAGIATDTQYF.